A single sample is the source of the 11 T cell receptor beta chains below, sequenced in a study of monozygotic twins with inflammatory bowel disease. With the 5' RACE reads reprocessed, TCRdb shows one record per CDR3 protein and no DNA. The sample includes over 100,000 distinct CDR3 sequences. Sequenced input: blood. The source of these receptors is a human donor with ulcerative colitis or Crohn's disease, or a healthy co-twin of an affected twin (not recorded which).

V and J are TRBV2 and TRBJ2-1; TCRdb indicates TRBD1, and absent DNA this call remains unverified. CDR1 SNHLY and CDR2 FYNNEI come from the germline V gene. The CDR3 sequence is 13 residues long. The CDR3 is CASSQWGGNEQFF.

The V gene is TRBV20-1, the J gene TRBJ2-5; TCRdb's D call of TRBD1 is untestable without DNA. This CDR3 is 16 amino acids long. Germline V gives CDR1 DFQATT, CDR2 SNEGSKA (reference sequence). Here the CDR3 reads CSARDKDRGPQETQYF.

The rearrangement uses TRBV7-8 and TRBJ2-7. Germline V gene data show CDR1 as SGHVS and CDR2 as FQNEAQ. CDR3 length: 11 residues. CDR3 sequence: CASSRALEQYF.

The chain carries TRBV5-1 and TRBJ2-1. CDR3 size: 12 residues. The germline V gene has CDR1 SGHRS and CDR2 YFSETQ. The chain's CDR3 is CASSFNWNEQFF.

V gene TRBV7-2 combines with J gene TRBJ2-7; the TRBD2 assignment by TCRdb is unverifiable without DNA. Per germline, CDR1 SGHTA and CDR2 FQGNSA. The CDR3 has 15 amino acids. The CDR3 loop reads CASSLVPGGSYEQYF.

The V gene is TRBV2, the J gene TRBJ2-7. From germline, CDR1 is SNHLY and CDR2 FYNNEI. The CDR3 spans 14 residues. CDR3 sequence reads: CASSLTGATYEQYF. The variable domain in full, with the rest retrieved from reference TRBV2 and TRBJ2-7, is EPEVTQTPSHQVTQMGQEVILRCVPISNHLYFYWYRQILGQKVEFLVSFYNNEISEKSEIFDDQFSVERPDGSNFTLKIRSTKLEDSAMYFCASSLTGATYEQYFGPGTRLTVT.

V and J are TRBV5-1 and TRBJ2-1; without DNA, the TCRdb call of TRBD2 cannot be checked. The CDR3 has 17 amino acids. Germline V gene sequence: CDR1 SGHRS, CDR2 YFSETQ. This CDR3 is CASSKLAGGRGEAEQFF.

The CDR3 loop is CASSYSLDTDTQYF. The J gene is TRBJ2-3, the V gene TRBV6-2 or TRBV6-3. CDR3 size: 14 residues. The germline gives CDR1 MNHEY, CDR2 SVGEGT.

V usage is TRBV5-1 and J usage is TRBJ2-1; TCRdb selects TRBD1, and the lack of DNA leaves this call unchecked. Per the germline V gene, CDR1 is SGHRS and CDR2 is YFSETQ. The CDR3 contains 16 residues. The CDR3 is CASSSDRGRGFNEQFF.

The CDR3 protein is CASSPLAGGVNEQFF. The chain has TRBV28 and TRBJ2-1; as DNA is missing, the TRBD2 call by TCRdb cannot be tested. The CDR3 runs to 15 residues. Germline V CDR1 and CDR2: MDHEN, SYDVKM.

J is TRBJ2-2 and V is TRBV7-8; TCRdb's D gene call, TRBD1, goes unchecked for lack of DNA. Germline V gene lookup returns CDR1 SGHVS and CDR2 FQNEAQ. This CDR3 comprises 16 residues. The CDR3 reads CASSLGVTVPTGELFF.